This T cell receptor (beta chain) was sequenced for a study of resident and recirculating memory T cells in vitiligo. No vitiligo treatment was given during the prior three months. Assay used: immunoSEQ multiplex PCR; TCRdb lists only in-frame clones, some missing. The data contain tens of thousands of clones, roughly nine tenths of them singletons. Trimming shortened V by 4 bases and J by 2 bases, and 8 bases separated the two germline ends. This CDR3 contains 13 residues. From germline, CDR1 is SGDLS and CDR2 YYNGEE. Sequenced input: blood. The rearrangement uses TRBV9 and TRBJ2-3; no firm D call. This sequence was found in a male donor with vitiligo. CDR3 protein: CASSPGSTDTQYF. CDR3 in DNA: TGTGCCAGCAGCCCCGGTTCCACAGATACGCAGTATTTT.